Reported below is one T cell receptor (beta chain). Its cognate antigen has yet to be identified. No per-base quality is available; no much larger clone lies one base away. This entry comes from a study of OX40 agonist ivuxolimab in advanced cancers. In terms of the full investigation: The costimulatory receptor OX40 (CD134) was targeted by ivuxolimab, a fully human IgG2 agonistic monoclonal antibody. Intravenous ivuxolimab was administered to patients every 2 weeks at six dose levels: 0.01, 0.1, 0.3, 1.5, 3 and 10 mg/kg. Among the roughly 52 dose-escalation patients, around 19 had hepatocellular carcinoma, about 15 melanoma, 9 renal cell carcinoma and 9 head and neck cancer. The dose-escalation cohort was 82.7% male with a mean age of approximately 60 years, ranging from roughly 23 to 79. Prior anti-PD-1, anti-PD-L1 or anti-CTLA-4 therapy was permitted, and 35% to 40% of dose-escalation patients had received checkpoint inhibitors. Partial responses were achieved by three dose-escalation patients, of whom one had hepatocellular carcinoma and two had cutaneous melanoma. The purpose of peripheral TCRbeta sequencing was to test whether ivuxolimab changed TCR sequence diversity and led to clonal T-cell expansion. The paper covers the monotherapy dose-escalation part of the phase I ivuxolimab trial, which included N ≈ 52 patients. Results the study describes overall, beyond this receptor: After ivuxolimab, more expanded clones were found on average in CD8+ T cells than in CD4+ T cells. In the 0.1-3.0 mg/kg groups, partial responders were among the patients with the lowest normalized peripheral clonal expansion, particularly in CD8+ T cells. Low levels of normalized T-cell clonal expansion were also shown by some nonresponding patients. At doses of 0.1 to 3.0 mg/kg, clonal expansion of both CD4+ and CD8+ blood T cells was observed from baseline to week 6. Which antigens the clonally expanded peripheral T cells were specific for was not determined.

From V the trimming removes 6 bases and from J it removes 7 bases, while the gene matches leave 5 bases of the junction unaccounted for. CDR1 MGHDK and CDR2 SYGVNS are derived from the germline V gene. Measured from the cysteine to the phenylalanine, the CDR3 is 13 residues long. CDR3 DNA only is kept here, 39 bases in frame from base 1. Genomic DNA was extracted from sorted cells for sequencing of the TCRbeta CDR3 region. TCRbeta CDR3 regions were sequenced using the immunoSEQ Assay. TCRdb re-hosts the immuneACCESS table, in-frame sequences only. Its copies lack some clones; in the studies checked, an unresolved V gene accounts for under half of them, and the cause for the rest is not known. The sample profile shows about 59,000 clones; 92% of them were found once. The top ten constitute roughly 21% of the sample. Patients with autoimmune disease history or receiving systemic immunosuppression were excluded from the trial. Peripheral blood for TCR sequencing was drawn from every dose cohort at baseline, at cycle 4 day 1 and at cycle 7 day 1. The samples were taken from a phase I, first-in-human, multicenter, open-label dose-escalation trial of ivuxolimab. Adults with locally advanced or metastatic melanoma, renal cell carcinoma, hepatocellular carcinoma or head and neck squamous cell carcinoma were enrolled in the trial. CD4+ and CD8+ T cells were sorted separately from peripheral blood before TCR sequencing.

The receptor chain draws on TRBV25-1 and TRBJ2-1; the junction holds 8 bases that match TRBD2. Material: CD4+ or CD8+ T cells sorted from blood, obtained in a trial of the OX40 agonist ivuxolimab. This clonotype was sampled from an adult with an advanced solid tumor such as melanoma, head and neck, liver or kidney cancer. The nucleotide sequence reads TGTGCCAGCAGCATAGCGGGGCCGAATGAGCAGTTCTTC. Its product reads: CASSIAGPNEQFF. The full variable domain, with segments outside the CDR3 supplied by the reference TRBV25-1 and TRBJ2-1 proteins, appears as EADIYQTPRYLVIGTGKKITLECSQTMGHDKMYWYQQDPGMELHLIHYSYGVNSTEKGDLSSESTVSRIRTEHFPLTLESARPSHTSQYLCASSIAGPNEQFFGPGTRLTVL.